Here is one T cell receptor (beta chain) with its context. Seattle enrolled patients during active infection and tracked them longitudinally. Measured with immunoSEQ multiplex PCR; TCRdb has only the in-frame clones, and not every one. The table records 70,000 to 95,000 clones, approximately 93% of them present only once. These data belong to a study of blood T cell repertoires in COVID-19. Whole-study context: Sites in the United States, Italy and Spain provided acute and convalescent COVID-19 samples.

Germline V gives CDR1 SNHLY, CDR2 FYNNEI. The CDR3 runs to 13 residues. Trimming stripped 4 bases from V and 6 bases from J, with 10 bases between. Sequenced material: peripheral blood. This clonotype was sampled from a man in his fifties with COVID-19, enrolled during active disease. The J gene is TRBJ2-1, the V gene TRBV2; TRBD1 is a possible D gene (6 bases). CDR3 sequence: CASSVQGTNEQFF. CDR3 coding DNA: TGTGCCAGCAGTGTTCAGGGGACCAATGAGCAGTTCTTC.